Listed here are 18 T cell receptor beta chains from one sample, sequenced in a study of T cells in Graves' hyperthyroidism and ophthalmopathy. It was RNA transcripts that yielded the amplified TCR beta CDR3 regions. HTBI primers were used for first-round RT-PCR of the TCR CDR3. In TCRdb, the multiplex PCR reads were re-called with MiXCR into one record per CDR3 protein. The repertoire includes some 400,000 distinct CDR3 sequences, 19% of them detected once, and 3.7% sits in the top ten. Input material: blood. The receptors were sampled from a woman aged 18 to 35 with Graves' hyperthyroidism.

Details on this clonotype: The conserved phenylalanine or tryptophan normally closing the CDR3 is absent here, so this likely arose from a read error. The V gene is TRBV28, the J gene TRBJ2-2; tentative D call: TRBD2 (6 bases). CDR1 and CDR2 (germline): MDHEN, SYDVKM. V gave up 10 bases and J gave up 1 base, with 16 bases separating them. The CDR3 totals 15 residues. This chain's CDR3 is CATNQEGQNTGELFL. The CDR3 DNA reads as TGTGCCACCAACCAGGAGGGGCAGAACACCGGGGAGCTGTTTTTG.

At least ten counts were recorded for this clonotype. The J gene is TRBJ2-2, the V gene TRBV6-1, with D tentatively TRBD1 or TRBD2 (5 bases each). Per the germline V gene, CDR1 is MNHNS and CDR2 is SASEGT. The CDR3 covers 15 residues. V was clipped by 7 bases and J by 4 bases, with 16 bases between them. Here the CDR3 reads CASTRDGLITGELFF. The CDR3 coding sequence is TGTGCCAGCACCCGGGACGGACTGATCACCGGGGAGCTGTTTTTT.

This clonotype was detected ten times or more. The rearrangement uses TRBV6-1 and TRBJ1-3; no clear D. The CDR3 is 15 amino acids. Trimming pared 6 bases from V and 0 bases from J, leaving 12 bases between. Looked up from germline, CDR1 is MNHNS and CDR2 is SASEGT. The CDR3 DNA sequence: TGTGCCAGCAGAGAGGGAGGGTTCTCTGGAAACACCATATATTTT. Its translation is CASREGGFSGNTIYF.

This clonotype was seen ten or more times. V usage is TRBV28 and J usage is TRBJ2-5; D ambiguous. The CDR3 has 13 residues. Deletions cut 6 bases from V and 1 base from J, with 9 bases between. CDR1 is MDHEN, CDR2 SYDVKM, per germline. The CDR3 spells CASSTPPQETQYF. CDR3 coding DNA: TGTGCCAGCAGCACCCCGCCCCAAGAGACCCAGTACTTC.

This clonotype was recorded at least ten times. The chain joins TRBV30 to TRBJ1-1; D gene uncertain. With 0 bases removed from V and 6 bases from J, the gap between germline ends came to 8 bases. This CDR3 is 12 amino acids long. CDR1 is GTSNPN and CDR2 is SVGIG in the germline V gene (reference sequence). CDR3: CAWSVSGAEAFF. CDR3 DNA: TGTGCCTGGAGTGTATCAGGTGCTGAAGCTTTCTTT. The variable domain in full, with the rest retrieved from reference TRBV30 and TRBJ1-1, is SQTIHQWPATLVQPVGSPLSLECTVEGTSNPNLYWYRQAAGRGLQLLFYSVGIGQISSEVPQNLSASRPQDRQFILSSKKLLLSDSGFYLCAWSVSGAEAFFGQGTRLTVV.

This clonotype has a count of ten or more. The CDR3 here is CASTRQGGANQPQHF. The CDR3 nucleotides are TGTGCCAGTACAAGACAGGGTGGGGCCAATCAGCCCCAGCATTTT. This sequence joins TRBV19 and TRBJ1-5; TRBD1 matches at 7 bases. The ends lost 7 bases at V and 3 bases at J; junction bases unmatched: 9. Germline loops: CDR1 LNHDA, CDR2 SQIVND (reference sequence). This CDR3 is built from 15 residues.

The chain uses TRBV20-1 and TRBJ1-5; TRBD1 aligns across 9 bases. V shed 5 bases and J 8 bases; nucleotides not matched to a gene: 4. CDR1 and CDR2 from the germline V gene are DFQATT and SNEGSKA (reference sequence). This CDR3 region has 12 residues. CDR3 in DNA: TGCAGTGCTGAACAGGGGGCCAAGCCCCAGCATTTT. Encoded protein: CSAEQGAKPQHF.

As regards this clonotype: A read error may explain this, as a much larger clone is one base away. V and J are TRBV7-9 and TRBJ2-7, with 7 nucleotides matching TRBD1. Germline V gene lookup returns CDR1 SEHNR and CDR2 FQNEAQ (reference sequence). The CDR3 covers 14 residues. CDR3 DNA: TGTGCCATCAGCCCAGGGGGTAAGGTCTACGAGCAGTACTTC. This codes for CAISPGGKVYEQYF.

This clonotype was observed many times. This chain uses TRBV6-1 with TRBJ1-2; possibly TRBD1 for D (6 bases). The CDR3 has 14 amino acids. Germline CDR1 reads MNHNS; CDR2 reads SASEGT. Trimming stripped 6 bases from V and 0 bases from J, with 11 bases between. The chain's CDR3 is CASSLDSPNYGYTF. CDR3 nucleotide sequence: TGTGCCAGCAGCTTGGACAGCCCTAACTATGGCTACACCTTC.

This clonotype has at least ten counts. The gene calls are TRBV11-2 and TRBJ1-2, with D possibly being TRBD1 (6 bases). CDR3 size: 16 residues. Germline V CDR1 and CDR2: SGHAT, FQNNGV. V lost 1 base and J 7 bases, leaving 19 bases between the germline ends. CDR3 sequence: CASSLGGQNPIFGYTF. The CDR3 nucleotides are TGTGCCAGCAGCTTAGGAGGACAGAATCCCATATTTGGCTACACCTTC.

This clonotype was detected many times. V and J are TRBV11-2 and TRBJ1-5; 7 bases are shared with TRBD1. The junction had 5 bases not matched to a gene; V was cut back by 3 bases and J by 6 bases. Germline-derived CDR1 and CDR2 are SGHAT and FQNNGV. The CDR3 is 14 residues long. CDR3 residues: CASSLGGQTQPQHF. DNA for the CDR3: TGTGCCAGCAGCTTGGGGGGACAGACTCAGCCCCAGCATTTT.

This clonotype was picked up many times. The chain couples TRBV4-1 to TRBJ1-2; no firm D call. The CDR3 has 16 residues. The V end lost 2 bases, the J end lost 0 bases, and 13 bases lay between the germline ends. The V gene's germline CDR1 is MGHRA and CDR2 YSYEKL. The DNA for the CDR3 is TGCGCCAGCAGCCAAATTAACACGAGACCTAACTATGGCTACACCTTC. Amino acid sequence: CASSQINTRPNYGYTF.

This clonotype was seen repeatedly, ten times or more. V gene TRBV2 combines with J gene TRBJ2-7; no definite D call. There are 12 residues in the CDR3. Germline CDR1 and CDR2: SNHLY and FYNNEI. V lost 2 bases and J 4 bases, leaving 6 bases between the germline ends. The chain's CDR3 is CASSERAYEQYF. The CDR3 DNA sequence: TGTGCCAGCAGTGAACGGGCTTACGAGCAGTACTTC.

The sample holds many counts of this clonotype. V gene TRBV3-1 combines with J gene TRBJ1-1; 7 nucleotides align to TRBD1. CDR3 length: 15 residues. After removal of 4 bases from V and 4 bases from J, the junction contained 9 bases not matched to a gene. Germline values: CDR1 LGHDT, CDR2 YNNKEL (reference sequence). CDR3 loop: CASSPRGSGITEAFF. The CDR3 DNA is TGTGCCAGCAGCCCCAGGGGGAGCGGAATCACTGAAGCTTTCTTT. Combining the CDR3 with reference TRBV3-1 and TRBJ1-1 gives the whole variable domain DTAVSQTPKYLVTQMGNDKSIKCEQNLGHDTMYWYKQDSKKFLKIMFSYNNKELIINETVPNRFSPKSPDKAHLNLHINSLELGDSAVYFCASSPRGSGITEAFFGQGTRLTVV.

This clonotype has at least ten counts. J is TRBJ1-1 and V is TRBV4-2; D gene unclear. V lost 0 bases, J lost 3 bases, and 14 bases lay in between. The CDR3 extends over 16 amino acids. The V gene's germline CDR1 is LGHNA and CDR2 YNFKEQ. For the CDR3, the DNA is TGTGCCAGCAGCCAAGACGTCAAGGAAACCCACACTGAAGCTTTCTTT. Encoded protein: CASSQDVKETHTEAFF.

V and J are TRBV6-2 or TRBV6-3 and TRBJ2-7; D unclear. CDR1 is MNHEY and CDR2 is SVGEGT in the germline V gene. This CDR3 is built from 13 residues. Trimming took 3 bases from V and 3 from J, leaving 9 bases between them. The CDR3 coding sequence is TGTGCCAGCAGTTATGAGGCTAACTACGAGCAGTACTTC. Translation gives CASSYEANYEQYF.

The sample holds many counts of this clonotype. The chain has TRBV6-1 and TRBJ1-3; TRBD1 might be the D (5 bases). The CDR3 totals 18 residues. V lost 0 bases and J 0 bases, leaving 15 bases between the germline ends. The germline CDR1 and CDR2 sequences are MNHNS and SASEGT. CDR3 sequence: CASSEAVRGTCSGNTIYF. CDR3 DNA sequence: TGTGCCAGCAGTGAAGCAGTGCGGGGGACCTGCTCTGGAAACACCATATATTTT.

At least ten counts were recorded for this clonotype. CDR3 residues: CASSWQGRDAGELFF. The CDR3 DNA sequence: TGCGCCAGCAGCTGGCAAGGCAGGGACGCCGGGGAGCTGTTTTTT. V gene TRBV5-1 combines with J gene TRBJ2-2; D is perhaps TRBD1 or TRBD2 (5 bases each). The length of the CDR3 is 15 residues. CDR1 is SGHRS, CDR2 YFSETQ, per germline. The ends were cut back, 3 bases at V and 6 bases at J, with 15 bases in the middle.